This T cell receptor (beta chain) derives from a study of molecular identifiers for immune sequencing clone quantification. Study-wide background: Replicate RNA came from about 19,000 or 110,000 naive CD8 cells and was split five ways, and four parts were sequenced.

Losses at the gene ends were 1 base for V and 4 bases for J; bases not matched to a gene: 9. The CDR3 is made up of 17 amino acids. The germline V gene encodes CDR1 SQVTM and CDR2 ANQGSEA. General study results and limits: Clones above 20 RNA copies held over 97% of effector molecules, under 1% in naive cells. The sizes of highly expanded clones could be underestimated when identical TCR molecules share a barcode.

In this sample, this clonotype turned up many times. Antigen: not known. MiXCR was run by TCRdb on the PCR reads, yielding one entry per CDR3 protein. The table includes 100,000 or so distinct CDR3 sequences, roughly a fifth detected once. The sample comprised naive CD8+ T cells from blood, with Jurkat cell RNA spiked in. Stated subset: FACS-sorted CD8+CD4-CCR7+CD45RA+ naive T cells. The chain combines TRBV29-1 with TRBJ2-3; 12 bases line up with TRBD2. The clonotype was recovered from a human donor in good health. Some libraries in this study had Jurkat cell RNA spiked in. CDR3 in amino acids: CSVEGALAGGHPDTQYF. The CDR3 DNA reads as TGCAGCGTTGAAGGGGCGCTAGCGGGGGGGCATCCAGATACGCAGTATTTT.